The clone carrying this TCR beta chain has a count of ten or more. Its antigen remains unidentified. This CDR3 is 14 amino acids long. V shed 6 bases and J shed 4 bases, with 13 bases lying between them. Making the TCR beta libraries involved quantitative 5'-RACE with molecular barcodes. From the 5' RACE reads, TCRdb called clonotypes with MiXCR, one entry per CDR3 protein. Of around 210,000 distinct CDR3 sequences in the sample, 8% to 10% were seen once. This specimen comes from a study of CD8 T cells in ankylosing spondylitis. Study results and limitations: CD8+ by phenotype, disease-linked clones were relatively rare in peripheral blood. Apparently characteristic of ankylosing spondylitis blood was a TCR beta motif (roughly eight highly homologous variants). Significant enrichment of disease-linked clones was reportedly seen in matched ankylosing spondylitis synovial fluid.

This clonotype originated in a female donor with ankylosing spondylitis or in good health (not recorded which). V and J are TRBV12-3 or TRBV12-4 and TRBJ1-5; TRBD1 is a possible D gene (5 bases). The sequencing input was blood, either unsorted or a sorted T cell fraction (not recorded which). CDR3 sequence (DNA): TGTGCCAGCAGAATGGGGGGGGAGAATCAGCCCCAGCATTTT. This translates into CASRMGGENQPQHF.